This T cell receptor beta chain comes out of a study of cytomegalovirus exposure and HLA in healthy donors. Study-level points and caveats: Some V segments could not be told apart, so they were left out, TRBV6-2 and TRBV6-3 among them. CMV serostatus alone was available as immune exposure information. In a later analysis, TCR beta V- and J-gene trimming showed a link to a missense DCLRE1C variant.

Healthy bone marrow donors supplied every sample. Primers included in the PCR were 60 Vbeta and 13 Jbeta primers. Data came from immunoSEQ multiplex PCR; TCRdb stores just in-frame clones and leaves some out. Among roughly 260,000 clones listed, 70% to 90% were seen once. Trimming removed 5 bases from V and 5 bases from J; junction bases left unmatched: 5. This CDR3 is 15 amino acids long. Germline values: CDR1 MDHEN, CDR2 SYDVKM. Comments on this clone: Its antigen is undetermined.

The clonotype originates from a woman aged 40 to 55 in good health and CMV-seropositive. Input material: PBMCs. V usage is TRBV28 and J usage is TRBJ1-5; TRBD1 aligns across 11 bases. CDR3 nucleotide sequence: TGTGCCAGCAGTCCCGGGACAGGGGGGTATCAGCCCCAGCATTTT. The encoded protein is CASSPGTGGYQPQHF.